This TCR beta chain was profiled in a study of T cell repertoires in cytomegalovirus infection. With 4 bases removed from V and 4 bases from J, the gap between germline ends came to 18 bases. Germline assignment: CDR1 SGHDT and CDR2 YYEEEE. The CDR3 is 15 amino acids. TCRdb re-derived calls from the reads in MiXCR, one entry per CDR3 protein. The repertoire holds 500,000 to 600,000 distinct CDR3 sequences, with 15% to 20% as singletons. V usage is TRBV5-6 and J usage is TRBJ2-7, with D perhaps TRBD1 or TRBD2 (5 bases each). The sequencing sample was made of CD8+ T cells from PBMCs. This TCR was sampled from a human donor in good health (CMV status not recorded). Some clones in this sample may be carry-over from other donors' samples. The CDR3 sequence is CASSGVGPERYEQYF. For the CDR3, the DNA is TGTGCCAGCAGCGGGGTGGGACCTGAAAGGTACGAGCAGTACTTC. Full variable domain (missing parts from reference TRBV5-6 and TRBJ2-7): DAGVTQSPTHLIKTRGQQVTLRCSPKSGHDTVSWYQQALGQGPQFIFQYYEEEERQRGNFPDRFSGHQFPNYSSELNVNALLLGDSALYLCASSGVGPERYEQYFGPGTRLTVT.